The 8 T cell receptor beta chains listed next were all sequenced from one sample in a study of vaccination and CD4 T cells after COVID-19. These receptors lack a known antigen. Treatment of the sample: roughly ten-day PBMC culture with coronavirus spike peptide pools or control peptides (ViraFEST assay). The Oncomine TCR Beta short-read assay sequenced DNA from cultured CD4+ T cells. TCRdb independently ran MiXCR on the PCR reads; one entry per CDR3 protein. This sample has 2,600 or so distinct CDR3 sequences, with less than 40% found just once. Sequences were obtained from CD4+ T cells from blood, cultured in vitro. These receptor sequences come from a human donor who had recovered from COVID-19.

CDR3 DNA: TGTGCTAGTGGTTTAGGAGGGGGCGGCCTCGGCGAGCAGTACTTC. This codes for CASGLGGGGLGEQYF. The rearrangement uses TRBV12-5 and TRBJ2-7, with a possible D match to TRBD1 (7 bases). The V gene's germline CDR1 is LGHNT and CDR2 FRNRAP. V lost 3 bases and J lost 6, with 18 bases in between. The CDR3 is 15 residues long.

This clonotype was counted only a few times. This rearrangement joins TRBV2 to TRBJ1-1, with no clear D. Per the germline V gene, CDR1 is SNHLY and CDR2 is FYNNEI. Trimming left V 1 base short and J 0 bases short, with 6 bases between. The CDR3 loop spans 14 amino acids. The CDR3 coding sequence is TGTGCCAGCAGTGAAGTTAGTTTGAACACTGAAGCTTTCTTT. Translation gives CASSEVSLNTEAFF.

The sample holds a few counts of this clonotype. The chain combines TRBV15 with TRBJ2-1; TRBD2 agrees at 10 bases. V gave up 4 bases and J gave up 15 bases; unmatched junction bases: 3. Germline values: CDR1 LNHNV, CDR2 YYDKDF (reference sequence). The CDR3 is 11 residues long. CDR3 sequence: CATSKSGGVFF. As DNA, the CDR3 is TGTGCCACCAGCAAAAGCGGGGGGGTGTTCTTC.

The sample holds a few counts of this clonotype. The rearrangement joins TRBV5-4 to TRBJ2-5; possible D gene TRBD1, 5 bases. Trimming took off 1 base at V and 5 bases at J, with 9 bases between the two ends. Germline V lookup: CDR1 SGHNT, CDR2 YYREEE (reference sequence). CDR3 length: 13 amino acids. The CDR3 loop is CASSLIPGETQYF. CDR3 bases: TGTGCCAGCAGCTTGATACCAGGGGAGACCCAGTACTTC.

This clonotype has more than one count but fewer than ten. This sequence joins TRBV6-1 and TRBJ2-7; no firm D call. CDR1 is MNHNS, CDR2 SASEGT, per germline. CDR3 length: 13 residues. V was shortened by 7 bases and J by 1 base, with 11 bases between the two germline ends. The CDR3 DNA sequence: TGTGCCAGCACAACTACAGTTTCCTACGAGCAGTACTTC. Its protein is CASTTTVSYEQYF.

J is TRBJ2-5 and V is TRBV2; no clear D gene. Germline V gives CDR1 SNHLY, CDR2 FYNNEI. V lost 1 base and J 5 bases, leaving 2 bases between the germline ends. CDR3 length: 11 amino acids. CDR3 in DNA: TGTGCCAGCAGTGAAGTCGAGACCCAGTACTTC. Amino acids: CASSEVETQYF.

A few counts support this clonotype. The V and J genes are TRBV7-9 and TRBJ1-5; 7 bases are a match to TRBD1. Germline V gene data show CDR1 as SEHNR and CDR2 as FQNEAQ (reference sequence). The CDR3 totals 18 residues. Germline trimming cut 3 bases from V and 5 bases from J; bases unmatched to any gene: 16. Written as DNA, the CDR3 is TGTGCCAGCAGCTTCGGACTTTCTACAGACAGGGTGGATCAGCCCCAGCATTTT. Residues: CASSFGLSTDRVDQPQHF.

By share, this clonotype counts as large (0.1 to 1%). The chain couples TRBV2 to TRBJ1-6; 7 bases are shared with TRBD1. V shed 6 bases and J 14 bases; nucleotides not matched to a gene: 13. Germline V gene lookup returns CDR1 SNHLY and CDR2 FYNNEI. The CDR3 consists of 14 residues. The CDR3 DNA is TGTGCCAGCAGACTCGGGACAGAGAATTGGTCCCTCCACTTT. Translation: CASRLGTENWSLHF.